The clone carrying this T cell receptor beta chain has ten or more counts. Its antigen is unknown. This sample was included in a study of T cells after yellow fever vaccination. TCRdb reanalysed the 5' RACE reads using MiXCR and keeps one entry per CDR3 protein. The table records just over 300,000 distinct CDR3 sequences, 3.6% of them present only once. This CDR3 has 15 amino acids. Germline CDR1 reads SGHRS; CDR2 reads YFSETQ. V was trimmed by 2 bases and J by 1 base, leaving 9 bases between them. Overall study findings and caveats: Abundant clonotypes from the bulk population could have been carried over as contaminants into FACS-sorted repertoires. The study found a weaker secondary response that peaked faster, day 5 versus 15.

The sequence was obtained from a man between 18 and 29 years old who received the YFV17D yellow fever vaccine. The starting material was PBMCs, obtained on the day of the yellow fever booster vaccination. This chain links TRBV5-1 with TRBJ2-2; D is unclear. The CDR3 region has the DNA TGCGCCAGCAGCTTTATAGAAGGGAACACCGGGGAGCTGTTTTTT. Translated, it gives CASSFIEGNTGELFF.